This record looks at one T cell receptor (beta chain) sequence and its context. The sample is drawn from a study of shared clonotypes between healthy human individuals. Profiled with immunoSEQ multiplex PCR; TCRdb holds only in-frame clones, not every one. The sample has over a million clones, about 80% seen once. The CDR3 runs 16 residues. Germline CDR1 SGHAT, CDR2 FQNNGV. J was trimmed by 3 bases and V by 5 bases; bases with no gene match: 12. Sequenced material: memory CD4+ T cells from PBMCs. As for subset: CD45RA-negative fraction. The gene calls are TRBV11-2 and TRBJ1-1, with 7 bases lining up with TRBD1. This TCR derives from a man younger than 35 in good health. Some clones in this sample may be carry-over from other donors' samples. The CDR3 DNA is TGTGCCAGCAGCCCGAGGACAGGAGGACGTGACACTGAAGCTTTCTTT. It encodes CASSPRTGGRDTEAFF.